The 23 T cell receptor beta chains reported below all come from one sample, sequenced in a study of blood T cell repertoires in COVID-19. Sequenced by immunoSEQ multiplex PCR; TCRdb stores in-frame clones only, minus some. The sample contains some 250,000 clones, roughly 80% of which appear only once. Sequenced material: peripheral blood. These receptors came from a woman older than 75 with acute or convalescent COVID-19.

CDR3 amino acids: CASSPRGSGGSAETQYF. CDR3 sequence (DNA): TGTGCCAGCTCACCACGAGGTAGCGGGGGGTCGGCGGAGACCCAGTACTTC. The chain links TRBV18 to TRBJ2-5, with 10 bases identical to TRBD2. Germline V gene lookup returns CDR1 KGHSH and CDR2 LQKENI. The CDR3 runs 17 residues. V trimming: 1 base; J trimming: 5 bases; junction bases outside the gene matches: 10.

The rearrangement joins TRBV28 to TRBJ1-6; possible D gene TRBD1, 6 bases. CDR1 is MDHEN and CDR2 is SYDVKM in the germline V gene. Trimming removed 5 bases at V and 4 bases at J, with 21 bases between. This CDR3 is 18 amino acids long. The CDR3 region is CASSPIQGISTYNSPLHF. DNA of the CDR3: TGTGCCAGCAGTCCTATACAGGGAATCAGTACTTATAATTCACCCCTCCACTTT.

V usage is TRBV19 and J usage is TRBJ2-3; the match to TRBD2 covers 12 bases. The CDR3 totals 17 residues. V dropped 5 bases and J dropped 0; count of bases not matched to a gene: 6. Per germline, CDR1 LNHDA and CDR2 SQIVND (reference sequence). The chain's CDR3 is CASSPRTSGASTDTQYF. The CDR3 DNA is TGTGCCAGTAGTCCGCGGACTAGCGGGGCCAGCACAGATACGCAGTATTTT.

The V and J genes are TRBV5-1 and TRBJ1-1, with 8 positions matching TRBD1. The CDR3 consists of 14 residues. The V segment lost 7 bases and the J segment 1 base; nucleotides outside the gene matches: 6. Germline lookup yields CDR1 SGHRS and CDR2 YFSETQ. CDR3 residues: CASEQGAGNTEAFF. The CDR3 DNA reads TGCGCCAGCGAGCAGGGGGCGGGGAACACTGAAGCTTTCTTT.

The rearrangement uses TRBV21-1 and TRBJ2-1; TRBD2, the table's D call, lacks a check against the DNA. TRBV21-1 is classified as a pseudogene. This CDR3 spans 13 amino acids. CDR3 DNA: TGTGCCAGCAGCAAACCCCTACTCGGTGAGCAGTTCTTC. This gives the protein CASSKPLLGEQFF.

This rearrangement joins TRBV3-1 (or the pseudogene TRBV3-2) to TRBJ1-2, with 7 bases that match TRBD1. This CDR3 spans 16 amino acids. The V gene's germline CDR1 is LGHDT and CDR2 YNNKEL (reference sequence). Losses at the gene ends were 0 bases for V and 6 bases for J; bases not matched to a gene: 10. Here the CDR3 DNA reads TGTGCCAGCAGCCAAGATTTTACAGGGGTAGGGAATGGCTACACCTTC. Its translation is CASSQDFTGVGNGYTF.

The J gene is TRBJ1-5, the V gene TRBV10-3; D gene ambiguous. The length of the CDR3 is 12 residues. Germline V gives CDR1 ENHRY, CDR2 SYGVKD. V was clipped by 3 bases and J by 4 bases, with 4 bases between them. The CDR3 sequence is CAISDGNQPQHF. The CDR3, as DNA: TGTGCCATCAGTGACGGTAATCAGCCCCAGCATTTT.

This chain connects TRBV2 to TRBJ1-2; D gene ambiguous. The length of the CDR3 is 13 residues. V was shortened by 6 bases and J by 3 bases, with 11 bases between the two germline ends. Germline V CDR1 and CDR2: SNHLY, FYNNEI. CDR3 loop: CASRRTGDYGYTF. The DNA for the CDR3 is TGTGCCAGCAGGAGAACCGGGGACTATGGCTACACCTTC.

The rearrangement links TRBV30 to TRBJ2-3; D perhaps matches TRBD1 (6 bases). This CDR3 has 14 amino acids. V lost 2 bases to trimming and J lost 4 bases, with 13 bases between them. CDR1 and CDR2 (germline): GTSNPN, SVGIG (reference sequence). CDR3 DNA sequence: TGTGCCTGGAGTCGGACAGTCTTTTCAGATACGCAGTATTTT. As protein: CAWSRTVFSDTQYF.

V usage is TRBV11-2 and J usage is TRBJ1-1; 7 nucleotides align to TRBD1. The germline V gene has CDR1 SGHAT and CDR2 FQNNGV. Trimming cost V 3 bases and J 7 bases; bases outside gene matches: 5. The CDR3 has 13 amino acids. In nucleotides, the CDR3 is TGTGCCAGCAGCTTTGGCAGGGGGATTGAAGCTTTCTTT. Its protein product is CASSFGRGIEAFF.

The J gene is TRBJ2-6, the V gene TRBV28; D is unclear. This CDR3 has 14 amino acids. Germline loops: CDR1 MDHEN, CDR2 SYDVKM. V was pared by 8 bases and J by 0 bases, with 8 bases between. The CDR3 sequence is CASVPSSGANVLTF. DNA for the CDR3: TGTGCCAGCGTTCCTAGCTCTGGGGCCAACGTCCTGACTTTC.

The rearrangement links TRBV9 to TRBJ2-2; possibly TRBD2 for D (6 bases). The CDR3 covers 16 residues. V was trimmed by 0 bases and J by 6 bases, leaving 15 bases between them. CDR1 is SGDLS, CDR2 YYNGEE, per germline. In DNA, the CDR3 is TGTGCCAGCAGCGTAGGTTCAGGGCGGGGTCCCGGGGAGCTGTTTTTT. It encodes CASSVGSGRGPGELFF.

This chain joins TRBV3-1 (or the pseudogene TRBV3-2) and TRBJ1-1; 9 nucleotides line up with TRBD1. CDR1 and CDR2 (germline): LGHDT, YNNKEL (reference sequence). There are 16 residues in the CDR3. V was clipped by 0 bases and J by 12 bases; unmatched bases: 14. DNA for the CDR3: TGTGCCAGCAGCCAAGAACCTAGACCGGGACAGGGTTCGCCTTTCTTT. Its protein product is CASSQEPRPGQGSPFF.

The rearrangement uses TRBV6-5 and TRBJ2-2; D is undetermined. V lost 7 bases and J lost 0, with 6 bases in between. The CDR3 is 13 amino acids. Germline V gene sequence: CDR1 MNHEY, CDR2 SVGAGI. The CDR3 spells CASIRANTGELFF. DNA for the CDR3: TGTGCCAGCATCCGGGCGAACACCGGGGAGCTGTTTTTT.

The V gene is TRBV5-1, the J gene TRBJ2-7; 10 bases map to TRBD1. In germline, CDR1 is SGHRS, CDR2 YFSETQ. V shed 2 bases and J 4 bases; nucleotides not matched to a gene: 6. The CDR3 sequence is 15 residues long. The CDR3 is CASSFPGQGLYEQYF. The DNA for the CDR3 is TGCGCCAGCAGCTTTCCGGGACAGGGGTTGTACGAGCAGTACTTC.

The rearrangement joins TRBV7-8 to TRBJ2-5; D is perhaps TRBD1 (6 bases). Trimming stripped 0 bases from V and 1 base from J, with 12 bases between. CDR1 is SGHVS, CDR2 FQNEAQ, per germline. This CDR3 has 16 amino acids. CDR3 amino acids: CASSLAGHTTQETQYF. CDR3 sequence (DNA): TGTGCCAGCAGCTTAGCGGGACACACCACCCAAGAGACCCAGTACTTC.

The rearrangement joins TRBV6-5 to TRBJ1-5, with 7 bases that match TRBD1. This CDR3 is built from 15 residues. Germline loops: CDR1 MNHEY, CDR2 SVGAGI. V was pared by 2 bases and J by 6 bases, with 7 bases of the junction left unmatched. The CDR3 DNA sequence: TGTGCCAGCAGTTACAGGCAGGGGGATGTTCAGCCCCAGCATTTT. Translation gives CASSYRQGDVQPQHF.

The rearrangement uses TRBV7-9 and TRBJ2-1, with unresolved D. CDR3 length: 11 amino acids. V lost 1 base, J lost 10 bases, and 5 bases lay in between. Germline-derived CDR1 and CDR2 are SEHNR and FQNEAQ (reference sequence). The DNA of the CDR3 is TGTGCCAGCAGCTTAGGGGCAGAGCAGTTCTTC. Translating gives CASSLGAEQFF. Drawing the rest from reference TRBV7-9 and TRBJ2-1, the complete variable domain is DTGVSQNPRHKITKRGQNVTFRCDPISEHNRLYWYRQTLGQGPEFLTYFQNEAQLEKSRLLSDRFSAERPKGSFSTLEIQRTEQGDSAMYLCASSLGAEQFFGPGTRLTVL.

The rearrangement joins TRBV7-9 to TRBJ2-3; D is perhaps TRBD1 (6 bases). The CDR3 length is 16 residues. Trimming removed 2 bases at V and 7 bases at J, with 19 bases between. Germline-derived CDR1 and CDR2 are SEHNR and FQNEAQ (reference sequence). The chain's CDR3 is CASSLKVGAGDNTQYF. The CDR3 DNA reads TGTGCCAGCAGCTTAAAGGTCGGGGCAGGGGATAATACGCAGTATTTT.

The J gene is TRBJ2-3, the V gene TRBV29-1; 8 bases map to TRBD2. CDR3 length: 16 residues. The V gene's germline CDR1 is SQVTM and CDR2 ANQGSEA. Unmatched junction bases numbered 6, after V lost 0 bases and J lost 1 base. The CDR3 DNA is TGCAGCGTTGAAGATGGTCCAGCGGGGGGCACAGATACGCAGTATTTT. Encoded protein: CSVEDGPAGGTDTQYF.

There are a few counts of this clone. V is TRBV28 and J is TRBJ2-2, with D possibly TRBD1 on 6 matching bases. V was trimmed by 5 bases and J by 0 bases, leaving 19 bases between them. This CDR3 is built from 18 residues. Looked up from germline, CDR1 is MDHEN and CDR2 is SYDVKM. The CDR3 nucleotides are TGTGCCAGCAGTCCTGGTAATTATGGGACACCGAACACCGGGGAGCTGTTTTTT. It specifies CASSPGNYGTPNTGELFF.

This chain uses TRBV5-4 with TRBJ1-1; 7 bases are a match to TRBD1. This CDR3 is 15 amino acids long. V lost 4 bases to trimming and J lost 2 bases; unmatched junction nucleotides: 8. Per the germline V gene, CDR1 is SGHNT and CDR2 is YYREEE (reference sequence). CDR3 nucleotides: TGTGCCAGCAGCCTGCCGGGACAGCCCAACACTGAAGCTTTCTTT. Translation: CASSLPGQPNTEAFF.

The chain is built from TRBV7-3 and TRBJ1-6; D is undetermined. Germline values: CDR1 SGHTA, CDR2 FQGTGA. The CDR3 sequence is 14 residues long. Trimming pared 0 bases from V and 9 bases from J, leaving 9 bases between. CDR3 DNA: TGTGCCAGCAGCTTAACGTACGGGAGTTCACCCCTCCACTTT. It codes for CASSLTYGSSPLHF.